This paragraph covers one T cell receptor (beta chain) sequence. Original data processing: Amplifying reference gene primers gave estimates of nucleated cell counts. Method: immunoSEQ multiplex PCR; TCRdb's copy keeps in-frame clones and lacks some. The D gene and trimming were derived from the DNA, and the V and J assignments and clone size from that table. The data show 200,000 to 250,000 clones, 80% seen once. The CDR3 sequence is 14 residues long. The germline V gene has CDR1 MNHEY and CDR2 SVGAGI. V shed 6 bases, J shed 5 bases, and the junction held 5 bases outside the gene matches. The data derive from a study of blood T cell repertoires in COVID-19. Study details: Spain, Italy and the United States supplied samples that represented acute and convalescent COVID-19.

Participant ages covered about 18 to 89 years across 24 US areas. The source of this sequence is a man younger than 40 with acute COVID-19. Sequencing used PBMCs or T cells enriched from blood (not recorded which). The chain carries TRBV6-5 and TRBJ2-2; 8 bases fit TRBD1. The CDR3 DNA sequence: TGTGCCAGCAGAAGGACAGGGCTGACCGGGGAGCTGTTTTTT. Protein: CASRRTGLTGELFF.